The rows below give T cell receptor beta chains drawn from one sample of a study of blood T cell repertoires in COVID-19. Produced via immunoSEQ multiplex PCR; TCRdb's table is partial and in-frame only. Here the sample spans around 150,000 clones, about 88% being singletons. The sample consisted of PBMCs or T cells enriched from blood (not recorded which). These receptors all come from a man in his fifties who had recovered from COVID-19. Both conserved end residues are part of each CDR3. A D gene is named only where the DNA matches it firmly. Clone size is shown for a subset of rows, as once, few, many or a class of expanded clone.

CDR3: CASSPGGGEQFF; DNA: TGTGCCAGCTCACCAGGGGGGGGTGAGCAGTTCTTC; V: TRBV18; size: NA; D: TRBD2; J: TRBJ2-1
CDR3: CASTKTAHYGYTF; DNA: TGTGCCAGCACCAAGACAGCGCACTATGGCTACACCTTC; V: TRBV7-9; size: NA; D: NA; J: TRBJ1-2
CDR3: CASSPGQYNSPLHF; DNA: TGTGCCAGCAGCCCGGGACAGTATAATTCACCCCTCCACTTT; V: TRBV7-2; size: few; D: TRBD1; J: TRBJ1-6
CDR3: CARSLRASGDNEQFF; DNA: TGTGCCAGAAGCTTGCGGGCCTCAGGGGACAATGAGCAGTTCTTC; V: TRBV5-3; size: NA; D: NA; J: TRBJ2-1
CDR3: CASSADRAGTGELFF; DNA: TGTGCCAGCTCGGCGGACAGGGCAGGCACCGGGGAGCTGTTTTTT; V: TRBV18; size: NA; D: TRBD1; J: TRBJ2-2
CDR3: CGADARNIQYF; DNA: TGCGGAGCGGACGCGAGGAACATTCAGTACTTC; V: TRBV20-1; size: once; D: NA; J: TRBJ2-4
CDR3: CAGATGKEKLFF; DNA: TGTGCCGGGGCTACTGGGAAGGAAAAACTGTTTTTT; V: TRBV19; size: NA; D: NA; J: TRBJ1-4
CDR3: CASSARGQGRGDTQYF; DNA: TGTGCCAGCAGCGCCAGGGGACAGGGGCGGGGAGATACGCAGTATTTT; V: TRBV9; size: NA; D: TRBD1; J: TRBJ2-3
CDR3: CSASAGASSGRETQYF; DNA: TGCAGTGCTAGTGCGGGAGCCTCTAGCGGGAGGGAGACCCAGTACTTC; V: TRBV20-1; size: NA; D: TRBD2; J: TRBJ2-5
CDR3: CASLSGANVLTF; DNA: TGTGCCAGCCTCTCTGGGGCCAACGTCCTGACTTTC; V: TRBV6-5; size: NA; D: NA; J: TRBJ2-6
CDR3: CASSSNGQAYEQYF; DNA: TGTGCCAGCAGCTCGAATGGGCAGGCCTACGAGCAGTACTTC; V: TRBV7-2; size: NA; D: NA; J: TRBJ2-7
CDR3: CASSAGQGNSNQPQHF; DNA: TGTGCCAGCAGTGCCGGACAGGGTAATAGCAATCAGCCCCAGCATTTT; V: TRBV6-1; size: NA; D: TRBD1; J: TRBJ1-5
CDR3: CASSQDPLVTDTQYF; DNA: TGTGCCAGCAGCCAAGATCCCCTAGTTACAGATACGCAGTATTTT; V: TRBV3-1/TRBV3-2; size: NA; D: NA; J: TRBJ2-3
CDR3: CASSEGDRGPGNSPLHF; DNA: TGTGCCAGCAGCGAAGGGGACAGGGGGCCAGGGAATTCACCCCTCCACTTT; V: TRBV7-2; size: NA; D: TRBD1; J: TRBJ1-6
CDR3: CASSQQGSSYNEQFF; DNA: TGTGCCAGCAGTCAGCAGGGAAGCTCCTACAATGAGCAGTTCTTC; V: TRBV27; size: NA; D: NA; J: TRBJ2-1
CDR3: CASSLGLGVAEQFF; DNA: TGTGCCAGCAGCTTGGGGCTAGGTGTTGCTGAGCAGTTCTTC; V: TRBV11-3; size: NA; D: NA; J: TRBJ2-1
CDR3: CASSEADRGLPGYTF; DNA: TGTGCCAGCAGTGAAGCAGACCGAGGGCTCCCTGGCTACACCTTC; V: TRBV6-1; size: NA; D: NA; J: TRBJ1-2
CDR3: CASSQLQGAGNTEAFF; DNA: TGTGCCAGTAGCCAGCTGCAGGGGGCGGGGAACACTGAAGCTTTCTTT; V: TRBV19; size: NA; D: TRBD1; J: TRBJ1-1
CDR3: CASSMGPNTGELFF; DNA: TGTGCCAGTAGTATGGGCCCGAACACCGGGGAGCTGTTTTTT; V: TRBV19; size: NA; D: NA; J: TRBJ2-2
CDR3: CASSVGRTSVPPSAGELFF; DNA: TGTGCCAGCAGCGTAGGTAGGACTTCCGTTCCACCATCCGCCGGGGAGCTGTTTTTT; V: TRBV9; size: NA; D: NA; J: TRBJ2-2
CDR3: CASSSGSSYEQYF; DNA: TGTGCCAGCAGTTCAGGTAGCTCCTACGAGCAGTACTTC; V: TRBV27; size: NA; D: NA; J: TRBJ2-7
CDR3: CASSIDRGDRGMGYTF; DNA: TGTGCCAGTAGTATAGATCGGGGGGACAGGGGAATGGGCTACACCTTC; V: TRBV19; size: NA; D: TRBD1; J: TRBJ1-2
CDR3: CASRWTSTDEQYF; DNA: TGTGCCAGCAGATGGACTAGCACGGACGAGCAGTACTTC; V: TRBV12-3/TRBV12-4; size: NA; D: TRBD2; J: TRBJ2-7
CDR3: CASSLAQGGEKLFF; DNA: TGTGCCAGCAGCTTAGCACAGGGAGGGGAAAAACTGTTTTTT; V: TRBV7-9; size: NA; D: NA; J: TRBJ1-4
CDR3: CASSDGLAGALSYNEQFF; DNA: TGTGCCAGCAGTGACGGCCTAGCGGGGGCCCTCTCCTACAATGAGCAGTTCTTC; V: TRBV2; size: few; D: TRBD2; J: TRBJ2-1
CDR3: CASSPLAGAANIQYF; DNA: TGTGCCAGCAGTCCGCTAGCGGGGGCAGCAAACATTCAGTACTTC; V: TRBV28; size: NA; D: TRBD2; J: TRBJ2-4
CDR3: CASSLVAAGGTNTGELFF; DNA: TGTGCCAGCAGCTTAGTAGCAGCGGGGGGGACGAACACCGGGGAGCTGTTTTTT; V: TRBV7-6; size: few; D: TRBD2; J: TRBJ2-2
CDR3: CASSLTSGTDTQYF; DNA: TGCGCCAGCAGCTTGACTAGCGGGACAGATACGCAGTATTTT; V: TRBV5-1; size: NA; D: TRBD2; J: TRBJ2-3
CDR3: CASSRPGQTANTGELFF; DNA: TGTGCCAGCAGCCGGCCCGGACAGACGGCGAACACCGGGGAGCTGTTTTTT; V: TRBV9; size: NA; D: NA; J: TRBJ2-2
CDR3: CASSVGTGDTGELFF; DNA: TGTGCCAGCAGTGTCGGGACAGGGGATACCGGGGAGCTGTTTTTT; V: TRBV25-1; size: NA; D: TRBD1; J: TRBJ2-2
CDR3: CASSLALQGDTEAFF; DNA: TGTGCCAGCAGCTTAGCCCTACAGGGAGACACTGAAGCTTTCTTT; V: TRBV7-9; size: NA; D: NA; J: TRBJ1-1
CDR3: CASSLEARGLKNTIYF; DNA: TGTGCCAGCAGTTTAGAGGCCAGGGGGCTTAAAAACACCATATATTTT; V: TRBV27; size: few; D: TRBD1; J: TRBJ1-3
CDR3: CASSVGGLKSSYEQYF; DNA: TGCGCCAGCAGCGTAGGAGGACTGAAGAGCTCCTACGAGCAGTACTTC; V: TRBV5-1; size: NA; D: NA; J: TRBJ2-7
CDR3: CGLRVNTEAFF; DNA: TGTGGGTTGAGGGTGAACACTGAAGCTTTCTTT; V: TRBV20-1; size: NA; D: NA; J: TRBJ1-1
CDR3: CACLGAGTYEQYF; DNA: TGTGCCTGCCTGGGGGCAGGAACCTACGAGCAGTACTTC; V: TRBV30; size: few; D: NA; J: TRBJ2-7
CDR3: CASSQEVGGGYGNSPLHF; DNA: TGTGCCAGCAGCCAAGAGGTCGGGGGAGGATATGGTAATTCACCCCTCCACTTT; V: TRBV4-2; size: NA; D: NA; J: TRBJ1-6
CDR3: CASSQVSVNTEAFF; DNA: TGTGCCAGCAGCCAAGTTTCAGTGAACACTGAAGCTTTCTTT; V: TRBV3-1/TRBV3-2; size: NA; D: NA; J: TRBJ1-1
CDR3: CASSLWSLPGYSPLHF; DNA: TGTGCCAGCAGCTTATGGTCCCTCCCGGGTTATTCACCCCTCCACTTT; V: TRBV7-9; size: NA; D: NA; J: TRBJ1-6
CDR3: CASSEGDRPFSYNSPLHF; DNA: TGTGCCAGCAGTGAAGGGGACAGGCCTTTCTCCTATAATTCACCCCTCCACTTT; V: TRBV25-1; size: NA; D: TRBD1; J: TRBJ1-6
CDR3: CASTGTGYGYTF; DNA: TGTGCCAGCACCGGGACAGGTTATGGCTACACCTTC; V: TRBV2; size: once; D: TRBD1; J: TRBJ1-2
CDR3: CASSAPPGDISGNTIYF; DNA: TGTGCCAGCAGTGCCCCCCCCGGGGACATCTCTGGAAACACCATATATTTT; V: TRBV2; size: NA; D: NA; J: TRBJ1-3
CDR3: CASSLGAPGLAGVNEQFF; DNA: TGCGCCAGCAGCTTGGGGGCACCGGGACTAGCGGGGGTGAATGAGCAGTTCTTC; V: TRBV5-1; size: once; D: TRBD2; J: TRBJ2-1
CDR3: CASSLDPTGNDEQYF; DNA: TGCGCCAGCAGCTTGGACCCAACAGGGAACGACGAGCAGTACTTC; V: TRBV5-1; size: NA; D: NA; J: TRBJ2-7
CDR3: CATSAICVTAARNTEAFF; DNA: TGTGCCACCAGTGCCATTTGTGTGACCGCGGCGAGGAACACTGAAGCTTTCTTT; V: TRBV24-1; size: NA; D: NA; J: TRBJ1-1
CDR3: CASSQPSLAGKNTGELFF; DNA: TGCGCCAGCAGCCAACCTTCCCTGGCGGGGAAGAACACCGGGGAGCTGTTTTTT; V: TRBV4-1; size: NA; D: NA; J: TRBJ2-2
CDR3: CSVGLRLAPRTQYF; DNA: TGCAGCGTTGGGTTGAGACTAGCCCCGCGGACCCAGTACTTC; V: TRBV29-1; size: NA; D: TRBD2; J: TRBJ2-5
CDR3: CASSSRPAGTEAFF; DNA: TGTGCCAGCAGTTCGCGGCCTGCGGGCACTGAAGCTTTCTTT; V: TRBV6-5; size: NA; D: NA; J: TRBJ1-1
CDR3: CASSTLSKTGQDYGYTF; DNA: TGTGCCAGCTCAACCCTGTCTAAGACAGGGCAGGACTATGGCTACACCTTC; V: TRBV18; size: NA; D: TRBD1; J: TRBJ1-2
CDR3: CASSLVRSSYEQYF; DNA: TGTGCCAGCAGCTTAGTTAGATCCTCCTACGAGCAGTACTTC; V: TRBV7-8; size: NA; D: NA; J: TRBJ2-7
CDR3: CASSWGITSRAPQETQYF; DNA: TGTGCCAGCAGCTGGGGGATTACTAGCAGGGCCCCCCAAGAGACCCAGTACTTC; V: TRBV11-2; size: NA; D: NA; J: TRBJ2-5